These 5 T cell receptor beta chains share one sample of origin, sequenced in a study of T cells in Graves' hyperthyroidism and ophthalmopathy. Amplified TCR beta CDR3 regions came from RNA transcripts. HTBI primers were the set used in a first-round RT-PCR of the TCR CDR3. One entry per CDR3 protein results from TCRdb running MiXCR on the multiplex PCR reads. The data hold hundreds of thousands of distinct CDR3 sequences, with roughly 14% observed a single time. The sequenced sample was blood. The receptor set was obtained from a man aged 18 to 29 with Graves' ophthalmopathy.

The V gene is TRBV10-3, the J gene TRBJ2-2; 13 bases line up with TRBD2. CDR1 ENHRY and CDR2 SYGVKD come from the germline V gene. The CDR3 sequence is 18 residues long. J gave up 2 bases and V 10 bases, and 13 bases lay outside the gene matches. The CDR3 spells CATRTSGSDSSNTGELFF. CDR3 in DNA: TGTGCCACCCGGACTAGCGGGAGTGACTCAAGTAACACCGGGGAGCTGTTTTTT.

About this clonotype: Given a much more abundant clone one base away, this may be a read error. The V call is TRBV2, the J call TRBJ1-5; D is possibly TRBD1 (5 bases). The CDR3 consists of 14 residues. Trimming took 4 bases from V and 0 from J, leaving 7 bases between them. Germline V lookup: CDR1 SNHLY, CDR2 FYNNEI. The chain's CDR3 is CASSGRDSNQPQHF. CDR3 nucleotide sequence: TGTGCCAGCAGTGGCAGGGATAGCAATCAGCCCCAGCATTTT.

The chain has TRBV7-9 and TRBJ1-2; unclear D gene. The V and J ends lost 5 bases and 2 bases respectively, with 18 bases between them. The CDR3 is made up of 16 amino acids. In germline, CDR1 is SEHNR, CDR2 FQNEAQ (reference sequence). The CDR3 is CASSTEVGDSNYGYTF. The CDR3 nucleotides read TGTGCCAGCAGCACAGAGGTAGGAGATAGCAACTATGGCTACACCTTC.

This clonotype showed up many times. This sequence joins TRBV20-1 and TRBJ1-1; tentatively, D is TRBD1 (6 bases). CDR3 length equals 15 residues. Trimming took off 0 bases at V and 1 base at J, with 12 bases between the two ends. The germline V gene has CDR1 DFQATT and CDR2 SNEGSKA (reference sequence). DNA of the CDR3: TGCAGTGCTAGAGATCCGGGCAGGGGGAACACTGAAGCTTTCTTT. Its translation: CSARDPGRGNTEAFF.

This clonotype was seen a single time. A much larger clone differs by one base, so this may be a read error. This chain joins TRBV3-1 and TRBJ2-3; no clear D gene. The CDR3 sequence is 18 residues long. Germline loops: CDR1 LGHDT, CDR2 YNNKEL (reference sequence). The germline V and J ends were trimmed by 1 base and 0 bases, with 17 bases remaining between them. For the CDR3, the DNA is TGTGCCAGCAGCCAAGTCTCCTTACACGAATCTAGCACAGATACGCAGTATTTT. This codes for CASSQVSLHESSTDTQYF.